The 3 T cell receptor beta chains below were found in one sample sequenced in a study of T cells after posttransplantation cyclophosphamide. TCRdb's table, derived via immunoSEQ multiplex PCR, lists solely in-frame clones and lacks some. Of tens of thousands of clones listed, approximately 70% were seen once; the top ten hold approximately 0.59%. Sequenced input: memory CD4+ T cells sorted from PBMCs. Receptor source: a woman aged 55-69 years in good health, CMV-negative, and a related stem cell transplant donor.

The V call is TRBV30, the J call TRBJ1-1, with a tentative D call TRBD1 (6 bases). Germline assignment: CDR1 GTSNPN and CDR2 SVGIG (reference sequence). V lost 4 bases to trimming and J lost 5 bases, with 17 bases between them. CDR3 length: 14 amino acids. The CDR3 nucleotides read TGTGCCTGGACCCTTTACAGGGTTCGGACTGAAGCTTTCTTT. It yields the protein CAWTLYRVRTEAFF.

This clone appeared a few times. V and J are TRBV10-3 and TRBJ1-5; TRBD1 is a possible D gene (6 bases). V was shortened by 6 bases and J by 1 base, with 16 bases between the two germline ends. This CDR3 comprises 16 residues. Germline-derived CDR1 and CDR2 are ENHRY and SYGVKD. The CDR3 region is CAISGGGDSSNQPQHF. As DNA, the CDR3 is TGTGCCATCAGCGGAGGGGGGGATAGCAGCAATCAGCCCCAGCATTTT.

The CDR3, as DNA: TGTGCCAGCACTCCACTAGCGGCGAACACCGGGGAGCTGTTTTTT. The encoded protein is CASTPLAANTGELFF. The chain joins TRBV6-5 to TRBJ2-2; 8 bases align to TRBD2. Germline V gene lookup returns CDR1 MNHEY and CDR2 SVGAGI. The J segment lost 0 bases and the V segment lost 7 bases, leaving 4 bases of the junction unmatched. This CDR3 has 15 amino acids.